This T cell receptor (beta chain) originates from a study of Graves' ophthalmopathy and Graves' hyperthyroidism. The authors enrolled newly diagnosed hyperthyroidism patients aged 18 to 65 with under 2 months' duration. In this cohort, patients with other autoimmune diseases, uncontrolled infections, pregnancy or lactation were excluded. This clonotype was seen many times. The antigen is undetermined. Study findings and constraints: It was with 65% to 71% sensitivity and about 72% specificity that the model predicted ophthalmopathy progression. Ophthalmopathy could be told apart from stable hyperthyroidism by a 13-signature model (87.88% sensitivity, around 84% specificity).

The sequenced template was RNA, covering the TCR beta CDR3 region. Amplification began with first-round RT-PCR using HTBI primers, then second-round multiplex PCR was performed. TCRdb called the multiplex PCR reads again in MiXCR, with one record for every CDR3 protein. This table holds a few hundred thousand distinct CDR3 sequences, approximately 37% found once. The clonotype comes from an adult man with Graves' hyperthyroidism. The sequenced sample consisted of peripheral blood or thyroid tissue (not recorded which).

CDR3 nucleotides: TGTGCCAGCAGTCTCGCGGGATTGGGAAATTCACCCCTCCACTTT. It codes for CASSLAGLGNSPLHF. The chain couples TRBV27 to TRBJ1-6; unclear D gene. Trimming shortened V by 5 bases and J by 7 bases, and 15 bases separated the two germline ends. The CDR3 is made up of 15 amino acids. The germline V gene has CDR1 MNHEY and CDR2 SMNVEV (reference sequence).